Shown below are 26 T cell receptor beta chains from a single sample sequenced in a study of T cells in Graves' hyperthyroidism and ophthalmopathy. Amplification of TCR beta CDR3 regions was performed using RNA transcripts as template. Using the HTBI primer set, a first-round RT-PCR was run on the TCR CDR3. MiXCR, applied by TCRdb to the multiplex PCR reads, yields one record per CDR3 protein. The table has fewer than 650,000 distinct CDR3 sequences, 11% to 15% seen once. Material for sequencing was blood. The origin of the receptors is a woman aged 40 to 50 with Graves' hyperthyroidism.

This clonotype was seen repeatedly, ten times or more. The chain combines TRBV3-1 with TRBJ2-1; TRBD2 matches at 12 bases. The CDR3 sequence is 14 residues long. Per the germline V gene, CDR1 is LGHDT and CDR2 is YNNKEL (reference sequence). With V trimmed by 7 bases and J by 8 bases, 6 bases remained unmatched. In DNA form, the CDR3 reads TGTGCCAGCAACCTAGCGGGAGGGGGCGATGAGCAGTTCTTC. It encodes CASNLAGGGDEQFF.

The table lists this clonotype with many counts. The chain joins TRBV27 to TRBJ2-1; 14 bases agree with TRBD2. CDR1 MNHEY and CDR2 SMNVEV come from the germline V gene (reference sequence). This CDR3 has 18 residues. After removal of 4 bases from V and 5 bases from J, the junction contained 10 bases not matched to a gene. CDR3 DNA: TGTGCCAGCAGTTACCAGGGACTAGCGGGAGTATCTGACAATGAGCAGTTCTTC. Protein product: CASSYQGLAGVSDNEQFF.

This clonotype was detected only a few times. The V and J genes are TRBV30 and TRBJ2-1; D possibly corresponds to TRBD2 (6 bases). With the DNA end fitting TRBJ2-7 better, the J assignment may be wrong. Germline V lookup: CDR1 GTSNPN, CDR2 SVGIG (reference sequence). The CDR3 covers 15 residues. In DNA form, the CDR3 reads TGTGCCTGGAGTGTACTGAGCGGGTTTTGCAATGAGCAGTACTTC. Amino acids: CAWSVLSGFCNEQYF.

In its sample, this clonotype was seen many times. J is TRBJ2-5 and V is TRBV30; possible D gene TRBD2, 6 bases. CDR1 and CDR2 from the germline V gene are GTSNPN and SVGIG (reference sequence). V was clipped by 1 base and J by 2 bases, with 8 bases between them. The CDR3 has 13 amino acids. CDR3 sequence reads: CAWSGGEQETQYF. DNA of the CDR3: TGTGCCTGGAGTGGGGGGGAACAAGAGACCCAGTACTTC.

This clonotype was recorded many times. For the CDR3, the DNA is TGTGCCAGCAGTACCGGGACTTACACAGATACGCAGTATTTT. This encodes CASSTGTYTDTQYF. The rearrangement links TRBV6-1 to TRBJ2-3, with D perhaps matching TRBD2 (6 bases). Trimming left V 5 bases short and J 2 bases short, with 11 bases between. This CDR3 contains 14 residues. Germline lookup yields CDR1 MNHNS and CDR2 SASEGT.

A few counts support this clonotype. This chain links TRBV29-1 with TRBJ2-7, with 11 bases matching TRBD2. CDR1 SQVTM and CDR2 ANQGSEA come from the germline V gene. CDR3 length: 16 residues. J was trimmed by 3 bases and V by 4 bases; bases with no gene match: 11. CDR3 bases: TGCAGCGTTGGGGGGCTAACTAGCGGGAGTAGCTACGAGCAGTACTTC. Residues: CSVGGLTSGSSYEQYF.

Details on this clonotype: With a much larger clone just one base away, this may be a read error. The genes are TRBV28 and TRBJ2-7, with a possible D match to TRBD1 (5 bases). In germline, CDR1 is MDHEN, CDR2 SYDVKM. V dropped 2 bases and J dropped 2 bases, with 13 bases sitting between them. The CDR3 runs to 15 residues. This chain's CDR3 is CASSLGAKLAYEQYF. DNA for the CDR3: TGTGCCAGCAGTTTAGGGGCTAAGTTAGCCTACGAGCAGTACTTC.

This clonotype was counted many times. The chain has TRBV6-5 and TRBJ2-1; D is undetermined. Per germline, CDR1 MNHEY and CDR2 SVGAGI. V lost 1 base to trimming and J lost 10 bases, with 20 bases between them. This CDR3 is 16 amino acids long. In nucleotides, the CDR3 is TGTGCCAGCAGTTACTTAGGCGGTTCGGCCCAACCAGAGCAGTTCTTC. This encodes CASSYLGGSAQPEQFF.

This clonotype was picked up many times. The rearrangement uses TRBV27 and TRBJ2-3; 9 nucleotides align to TRBD2. CDR1 and CDR2 (germline): MNHEY, SMNVEV (reference sequence). J was trimmed by 1 base and V by 0 bases; bases with no gene match: 8. The CDR3 runs to 18 residues. CDR3 amino acids: CASSLSPEPSGGTDTQYF. CDR3 sequence (DNA): TGTGCCAGCAGTTTATCGCCGGAGCCTAGCGGGGGCACAGATACGCAGTATTTT.

This clonotype was observed a few times. This chain joins TRBV5-6 and TRBJ2-2; a possible D gene is TRBD2 (7 bases). The V gene lost 3 bases and the J gene lost 0 bases, with 15 bases spanning the gap. The CDR3 runs 17 residues. Per germline, CDR1 SGHDT and CDR2 YYEEEE. CDR3 sequence reads: CASSSLGEGANTGELFF. Here the CDR3 DNA reads TGTGCCAGCAGCTCGTTGGGGGAGGGGGCGAACACCGGGGAGCTGTTTTTT.

This clonotype was counted at least ten times. V and J are TRBV2 and TRBJ2-7; possibly TRBD2 for D (5 bases). The germline V gene has CDR1 SNHLY and CDR2 FYNNEI. The CDR3 runs to 18 residues. V was trimmed by 2 bases and J by 3 bases, leaving 23 bases between them. The CDR3 nucleotides read TGTGCCAGCAGTGAAACTCCCCCAGGACTGCAATCTATCTACGAGCAGTACTTC. Encoded protein: CASSETPPGLQSIYEQYF.

This clonotype was counted between two and nine times. This sequence joins TRBV5-1 and TRBJ1-1; D unresolved. With 2 bases removed from V and 5 bases from J, the gap between germline ends came to 10 bases. Germline V gene sequence: CDR1 SGHRS, CDR2 YFSETQ. The CDR3 has 13 residues. The CDR3 protein is CASSLTPGTEAFF. CDR3 bases: TGCGCCAGCAGCTTAACTCCGGGGACTGAAGCTTTCTTT.

This clonotype was seen repeatedly, ten times or more. The chain has TRBV24-1 and TRBJ2-1; D is possibly TRBD1 (6 bases). V was shortened by 2 bases and J by 3 bases, with 13 bases between the two germline ends. Germline V gene sequence: CDR1 KGHDR, CDR2 SFDVKD. The CDR3 runs 16 residues. The CDR3, as DNA: TGTGCCACCAGTGATTCGCTCGGGACACACTACAATGAGCAGTTCTTC. Translation gives CATSDSLGTHYNEQFF.

In the case of this clonotype: The junction differs from germline at one of its ends, possibly a read error. The V gene is TRBV13, the J gene TRBJ1-2; maybe TRBD1 (5 bases). There are 14 residues in the CDR3. From germline, CDR1 is PRHDT and CDR2 FYEKMQ (reference sequence). This chain's CDR3 is CASSLGGDRYGYTF. For the CDR3, the DNA is TGTGCCAGCAGCCTAGGAGGGGATCGCTATGGCTACACCTTC.

With regard to this clonotype: Compared with germline, one end of the junction differs, possibly owing to a read error. The chain joins TRBV27 to TRBJ2-2; 8 bases line up with TRBD2. CDR3 size: 17 residues. Germline V CDR1 and CDR2: MNHEY, SMNVEV (reference sequence). In nucleotides, the CDR3 is TGTGCCAGCAGTGATTTGCTAGTTAGCGGGAACGCCGGGGAGCTGTTTTTT. Translation: CASSDLLVSGNAGELFF.

This clonotype was detected ten times or more. The V gene is TRBV7-2, the J gene TRBJ1-5, with TRBD1 matching 9 bases. CDR1 is SGHTA and CDR2 is FQGNSA in the germline V gene. Germline trimming cut 2 bases from V and 5 bases from J; bases unmatched to any gene: 1. The CDR3 is 14 residues long. The CDR3 DNA is TGTGCCAGCAGCTTAACAGGGGGCGATCAGCCCCAGCATTTT. This gives the protein CASSLTGGDQPQHF.

At least ten counts were recorded for this clonotype. The J gene is TRBJ2-1, the V gene TRBV7-3; D possibly corresponds to TRBD1 (5 bases). V was trimmed by 1 base and J by 8 bases, leaving 9 bases between them. The germline CDR1 and CDR2 sequences are SGHTA and FQGTGA. This CDR3 region has 13 residues. The CDR3: CASSLNRYHEQFF. Written as DNA, the CDR3 is TGTGCCAGCAGCTTAAACAGGTACCATGAGCAGTTCTTC.

This clonotype was counted at least ten times. The genes are TRBV30 and TRBJ2-4; 7 bases agree with TRBD1. The CDR3 has 12 residues. V gave up 3 bases and J gave up 11 bases; unmatched junction bases: 7. From germline, CDR1 is GTSNPN and CDR2 SVGIG (reference sequence). The CDR3 bases are TGTGCCTGGAGCAAGGACAGGATAGTTCAGTACTTC. As protein: CAWSKDRIVQYF.

This chain uses TRBV7-9 with TRBJ2-1, with a weak D call TRBD2 (6 bases). This CDR3 comprises 15 residues. Germline CDR1 is SEHNR and CDR2 is FQNEAQ (reference sequence). Trimming shortened V by 3 bases and J by 0 bases, and 9 bases separated the two germline ends. CDR3 residues: CASSLRGDSYNEQFF. CDR3 coding DNA: TGTGCCAGCAGCTTGCGGGGAGACTCCTACAATGAGCAGTTCTTC.

This clonotype was picked up a small number of times. This chain joins TRBV12-3 or TRBV12-4 and TRBJ2-7; D is possibly TRBD1 or TRBD2 (5 bases each). The CDR3 contains 14 residues. V was pared by 6 bases and J by 5 bases, with 17 bases between. The CDR3 here is CASRPDGTVDEQYF. CDR3 coding DNA: TGTGCCAGCAGACCAGACGGGACGGTTGACGAGCAGTACTTC.

The rearrangement uses TRBV5-1 and TRBJ2-7; D is perhaps TRBD2 (5 bases). Germline CDR1 reads SGHRS; CDR2 reads YFSETQ. The CDR3 covers 14 residues. The V gene lost 3 bases and the J gene lost 5 bases, with 15 bases spanning the gap. In nucleotides, the CDR3 is TGCGCCAGCAGCTGGGGTCTACCGAGGGACGAGCAGTACTTC. Translating gives CASSWGLPRDEQYF.

This clonotype has at least ten counts. The gene calls are TRBV7-2 and TRBJ1-3, with D perhaps matching TRBD1 (6 bases). This CDR3 comprises 15 residues. V was cut by 5 bases and J by 4 bases, with 15 bases left in between. CDR1 is SGHTA and CDR2 is FQGNSA in the germline V gene. CDR3 sequence reads: CASSRRGGDGNTIYF. DNA of the CDR3: TGTGCCAGCAGCCGGCGAGGGGGGGACGGAAACACCATATATTTT.

The genes are TRBV7-8 and TRBJ2-2; weak D call: TRBD1 (5 bases). CDR3 size: 16 residues. From germline, CDR1 is SGHVS and CDR2 FQNEAQ. Trimming pared 5 bases from V and 1 base from J, leaving 14 bases between. CDR3 in DNA: TGTGCCAGCAGCACCCGACAGACCCTGAACACCGGGGAGCTGTTTTTT. Amino acid sequence: CASSTRQTLNTGELFF.

This chain joins TRBV4-1 and TRBJ1-4, with D hard to call. CDR3 length: 13 residues. The germline V gene encodes CDR1 MGHRA and CDR2 YSYEKL. V lost 1 base, J lost 8 bases, and 8 bases lay in between. This CDR3 is CASSQVIFEKLFF. The DNA for the CDR3 is TGCGCCAGCAGCCAAGTTATCTTCGAAAAACTGTTTTTT.

This clonotype has at least ten counts. The chain recombines TRBV12-3 or TRBV12-4 with TRBJ2-1, with 11 bases identical to TRBD2. CDR3 length: 19 amino acids. Trimming took 4 bases from V and 6 from J; bases not matched to a gene: 17. The CDR3 here is CASSSRGGGLAGGGNEQFF. The CDR3 DNA reads TGTGCCAGCAGTTCCCGCGGTGGAGGGCTAGCGGGAGGTGGCAATGAGCAGTTCTTC.

This clonotype appeared a few times. The chain combines TRBV6-2 or TRBV6-3 with TRBJ2-7; 7 bases align to TRBD2. The CDR3 extends over 16 amino acids. V gave up 5 bases and J gave up 1 base; unmatched junction bases: 11. Per the germline V gene, CDR1 is MNHEY and CDR2 is SVGEGT. CDR3 nucleotide sequence: TGTGCCAGCAGTCCGCCAGCGGGGATGCCGTCCTACGAGCAGTACTTC. It codes for CASSPPAGMPSYEQYF.